This T cell receptor beta chain was documented in a study of shared clonotypes between healthy human individuals. Sequencing used immunoSEQ multiplex PCR; TCRdb keeps in-frame clones, though not all of them. Of about 480,000 clones listed, around 79% were seen once; the top ten hold approximately 12%. Losses at the gene ends were 5 bases for V and 6 bases for J; bases not matched to a gene: 16. This CDR3 is 17 amino acids long. Germline values: CDR1 SGHRS, CDR2 YFSETQ. Material: PBMCs. This chain connects TRBV5-1 to TRBJ2-7; 11 positions agree with TRBD2. This TCR came from a woman in her 40s in good health. Some clones in this sample may be carry-over from other donors' samples. Here the CDR3 DNA reads TGCGCCAGCAGTTGGACAGGGGCGGCTAGCGGGAGGCCCGAGCAGTACTTC. The encoded protein is CASSWTGAASGRPEQYF.